The clone carrying this T cell receptor (beta chain) was counted ten times or more. These data belong to a study of blood T cells in healthy people across ages. The draw of peripheral blood yielded 8.5 to 10 milliliters from each donor. For the second PCR, which ran for about 7 to 11 cycles, a sample-barcoded 5' primer and a J-beta primer mix were used. TCRdb reanalysed the 5' RACE reads using MiXCR and keeps one entry per CDR3 protein. The sample lists 600,000 or so distinct CDR3 sequences; approximately 30% were seen once. Germline V lookup: CDR1 MNHEY, CDR2 SVGEGT. V lost 2 bases and J lost 7; bases outside the gene matches: 9. This CDR3 spans 16 amino acids.

The V call is TRBV6-2 or TRBV6-3, the J call TRBJ2-1, with TRBD1 identical over 9 bases. Sequences were obtained from blood. The clonotype was recovered from a woman older than 75 in good health. CDR3: CASSYAPGQGGNEQFF. The CDR3 coding sequence is TGTGCCAGCAGTTACGCACCGGGACAGGGTGGGAATGAGCAGTTCTTC.